This T cell receptor beta chain was captured by sequencing in a study of control samples from healthy donors and cancer patients. Repertoires were generated with immunoSEQ multiplex PCR, while TCRdb's copy carries only in-frame clones and drops some. The table shows 40,000 to 60,000 clones, with 88% occurring only once. The CDR3 contains 18 residues. In germline, CDR1 is SGDLS, CDR2 YYNGEE. The V gene lost 4 bases and the J gene lost 1 base, with 24 bases spanning the gap. The chain uses TRBV9 and TRBJ2-7; D remains ambiguous. Sequencing was done on a sample of PBMCs. The sequence was obtained from a man in his fifties with head and neck cancer. CDR3 sequence: CASSPRVGLGPQSYEQYF. DNA of the CDR3: TGTGCCAGCAGCCCCCGCGTAGGGTTAGGCCCACAATCCTACGAGCAGTACTTC.